This T cell receptor beta chain was sequenced for a study of blood T cell repertoires in COVID-19. Authors' data handling: Scientists estimated how many nucleated cells there were by amplifying reference gene primers. Repertoires were generated with immunoSEQ multiplex PCR, while TCRdb's copy carries only in-frame clones and drops some. That table supplies the V and J calls and clone size; D and trimming were determined from the DNA. This table holds more than 110,000 clones, approximately 84% found once. From germline, CDR1 is GTSNPN and CDR2 SVGIG (reference sequence). V shed 7 bases and J 8 bases; nucleotides not matched to a gene: 9. The CDR3 is 12 amino acids. The study assigned cohorts using participant-reported clinical history.

This receptor was taken from a woman aged 18 to 35 who had been exposed to COVID-19. The genes are TRBV30 and TRBJ1-2; TRBD1 agrees at 8 bases. The specimen was PBMCs or T cells enriched from blood (not recorded which). Here the CDR3 reads CASPGQGNGYTF. Here the CDR3 DNA reads TGTGCCTCCCCCGGACAGGGCAACGGCTACACCTTC. The full variable domain, with the rest looked up from reference TRBV30 and TRBJ1-2, is SQTIHQWPATLVQPVGSPLSLECTVEGTSNPNLYWYRQAAGRGLQLLFYSVGIGQISSEVPQNLSASRPQDRQFILSSKKLLLSDSGFYLCASPGQGNGYTFGSGTRLTVV.